The 26 T cell receptor beta chains listed next were all sequenced from one sample in a study of shared clonotypes between healthy human individuals. Sequencing was performed with immunoSEQ multiplex PCR; in TCRdb, only in-frame clones are kept and a portion is missing. Here the sample spans 1.5 million to 1.9 million clones, roughly 98% being singletons. The sample comprised naive CD4+ T cells sorted from blood. The subset is: CD45RA+ positively selected. These receptors were obtained from a man younger than 40 in good health.

This clone was picked up one time. The chain carries TRBV10-1 and TRBJ2-3; no clear D. With 4 bases removed from V and 4 bases from J, the gap between germline ends came to 9 bases. From germline, CDR1 is WNHNN and CDR2 SYGVQD (reference sequence). The length of the CDR3 is 13 residues. The CDR3 loop reads CASSARSPDTQYF. CDR3 bases: TGCGCCAGCAGTGCCCGGAGCCCAGATACGCAGTATTTT.

V gene TRBV5-5 combines with J gene TRBJ1-4, with 10 bases matching TRBD1. In germline, CDR1 is SGHKS, CDR2 YYEKEE (reference sequence). The CDR3 is 15 residues long. The V segment lost 4 bases and the J segment 8 bases; nucleotides outside the gene matches: 8. The CDR3 loop is CASSHGWTGGEKLFF. The CDR3 DNA is TGTGCCAGCAGCCACGGGTGGACAGGGGGGGAAAAACTGTTTTTT.

V usage is TRBV25-1 and J usage is TRBJ1-3; unclear D gene. Germline V gene data show CDR1 as MGHDK and CDR2 as SYGVNS. V lost 5 bases and J lost 0, with 11 bases in between. CDR3 length: 15 amino acids. The CDR3 coding sequence is TGTGCCAGCAGTCCCGGTCTACTCTCTGGAAACACCATATATTTT. Translation: CASSPGLLSGNTIYF.

The V call is TRBV4-1, the J call TRBJ2-3, with no clear D. The CDR3 has 15 amino acids. Trimming cost V 0 bases and J 2 bases, with 9 bases left between them. CDR1 and CDR2 from the germline V gene are MGHRA and YSYEKL. The CDR3 loop is CASSQDMKTTDTQYF. The CDR3 nucleotides read TGCGCCAGCAGCCAAGATATGAAGACCACAGATACGCAGTATTTT.

This clone is a singleton in its sample. The chain is built from TRBV5-6 and TRBJ2-1, with 12 bases identical to TRBD2. The length of the CDR3 is 18 residues. Germline assignment: CDR1 SGHDT and CDR2 YYEEEE. J lost 2 bases, V lost 0 bases, and 6 bases had no gene match. CDR3 loop: CASSLARLAGVAYNEQFF. DNA of the CDR3: TGTGCCAGCAGCTTGGCCAGACTAGCGGGAGTAGCCTACAATGAGCAGTTCTTC.

On this clone: Other nucleotide sequences from this sample produce the same CDR3. V usage is TRBV27 and J usage is TRBJ2-7, with a weak D call TRBD2 (6 bases). The CDR3 contains 13 residues. V lost 3 bases and J 2 bases, leaving 8 bases between the germline ends. In germline, CDR1 is MNHEY, CDR2 SMNVEV (reference sequence). CDR3 loop: CASSLAGTYEQYF. The CDR3 DNA follows: TGTGCCAGCAGTTTGGCGGGAACCTACGAGCAGTACTTC.

The chain uses TRBV10-2 and TRBJ2-1; 11 nucleotides line up with TRBD2. Germline assignment: CDR1 WSHSY and CDR2 SAAADI. The CDR3 loop spans 13 amino acids. Trimming took 8 bases from V and 4 from J; bases not matched to a gene: 1. CDR3 DNA sequence: TGCGCCAGCTTAGCGGGAGGGTACAATGAGCAGTTCTTC. It translates to CASLAGGYNEQFF.

The chain couples TRBV9 to TRBJ2-1; D is possibly TRBD1 (5 bases). V was cut by 0 bases and J by 9 bases, with 13 bases left in between. The CDR3 covers 14 residues. The germline V gene encodes CDR1 SGDLS and CDR2 YYNGEE. The CDR3 bases are TGTGCCAGCAGCGTAGCAACAGGTTCGCTTGAGCAGTTCTTC. Protein: CASSVATGSLEQFF.

Regarding this clone: Other DNA sequences in the same sample also yield this CDR3. The chain employs TRBV5-1 and TRBJ1-1; maybe TRBD1 (5 bases). CDR3 length equals 11 residues. CDR1 and CDR2 from the germline V gene are SGHRS and YFSETQ. Deletions cut 4 bases from V and 8 bases from J, with 9 bases between. Here the CDR3 reads CASSPGTEAFF. Written as DNA, the CDR3 is TGCGCCAGCAGCCCCGGGACGGAAGCTTTCTTT.

This sequence joins TRBV28 and TRBJ2-2, with D tentatively TRBD1 (6 bases). Germline CDR1 is MDHEN and CDR2 is SYDVKM. Trimming shortened V by 6 bases and J by 4 bases, and 12 bases separated the two germline ends. This CDR3 has 14 residues. The CDR3 reads CASRLGGFTGELFF. The CDR3 nucleotides are TGTGCCAGCAGGTTAGGGGGATTCACCGGGGAGCTGTTTTTT.

The chain recombines TRBV18 with TRBJ2-1, with D possibly matching TRBD1 (5 bases). Germline V gene data show CDR1 as KGHSH and CDR2 as LQKENI. The CDR3 extends over 14 amino acids. Trimming took 6 bases from V and 8 from J, leaving 17 bases between them. The CDR3 protein is CASSRTSSNHEQFF. CDR3 bases: TGTGCCAGCTCCCGGACAAGCTCGAACCATGAGCAGTTCTTC.

The chain carries TRBV11-3 and TRBJ2-1, with TRBD2 identical over 9 bases. J gave up 2 bases and V 3 bases, and 8 bases lay outside the gene matches. This CDR3 comprises 17 residues. CDR1 SGHNT and CDR2 YENEEA come from the germline V gene. As DNA, the CDR3 is TGTGCCAGCAGCTTCACCTTAGCGGGAGTGGCCTACAATGAGCAGTTCTTC. Its protein is CASSFTLAGVAYNEQFF.

The genes are TRBV10-3 and TRBJ1-2, with a weak D call TRBD1 (6 bases). The V end lost 5 bases, the J end lost 6 bases, and 19 bases lay between the germline ends. Per the germline V gene, CDR1 is ENHRY and CDR2 is SYGVKD. The CDR3 is 15 amino acids. The CDR3 nucleotides read TGTGCCATCAGTCCACTCGGACAGATCAAAGATGGCTACACCTTC. Translation gives CAISPLGQIKDGYTF.

This chain connects TRBV5-4 to TRBJ1-1; 7 bases map to TRBD1. Germline trimming cut 4 bases from V and 2 bases from J; bases unmatched to any gene: 11. Germline V gene sequence: CDR1 SGHNT, CDR2 YYREEE (reference sequence). The length of the CDR3 is 16 residues. The CDR3 nucleotides read TGTGCCAGCAGCCCGCGACAGGGTGGAGAAAACACTGAAGCTTTCTTT. Its translation is CASSPRQGGENTEAFF.

As regards this clone: In the same sample, other DNA sequences code for this CDR3. The V and J genes are TRBV28 and TRBJ1-5, with D unclear. The germline V gene has CDR1 MDHEN and CDR2 SYDVKM. The CDR3 has 13 residues. Trimming took 8 bases from V and 0 from J, leaving 8 bases between them. The CDR3 bases are TGTGCCAGCCGAAGGGATAGCAATCAGCCCCAGCATTTT. Translated: CASRRDSNQPQHF.

The chain employs TRBV11-2 and TRBJ2-7, with 7 bases matching TRBD1. Germline V CDR1 and CDR2: SGHAT, FQNNGV. The CDR3 length is 15 residues. Unmatched junction bases numbered 11, after V lost 5 bases and J lost 4 bases. CDR3 sequence: CASSPELGQTYEQYF. CDR3 nucleotides: TGTGCCAGCAGCCCAGAATTGGGACAGACTTACGAGCAGTACTTC.

This clone was detected once. J is TRBJ2-2 and V is TRBV7-9, with 10 bases fitting TRBD2. Germline CDR1 reads SEHNR; CDR2 reads FQNEAQ (reference sequence). V shed 6 bases, J shed 1 base, and the junction held 8 bases outside the gene matches. The CDR3 runs to 17 residues. The CDR3 DNA sequence: TGTGCCAGCAGTCCCGGCAGCGGGAGGGGGAACACCGGGGAGCTGTTTTTT. The encoded protein is CASSPGSGRGNTGELFF. Using reference TRBV7-9 and TRBJ2-2 for the parts outside the CDR3, the full variable domain is DTGVSQNPRHKITKRGQNVTFRCDPISEHNRLYWYRQTLGQGPEFLTYFQNEAQLEKSRLLSDRFSAERPKGSFSTLEIQRTEQGDSAMYLCASSPGSGRGNTGELFFGEGSRLTVL.

V gene TRBV5-4 combines with J gene TRBJ1-4; perhaps TRBD1 as D (6 bases). The CDR3 contains 15 residues. V was trimmed by 0 bases and J by 8 bases, leaving 14 bases between them. Germline V gene sequence: CDR1 SGHNT, CDR2 YYREEE (reference sequence). This CDR3 reads CASSLEGGGREKLFF. DNA for the CDR3: TGTGCCAGCAGCTTGGAGGGGGGCGGCCGGGAAAAACTGTTTTTT.

The DNA of the CDR3 is TGCGCCAGCAGCTCAATAGGACAGGGGGCCACTGAAGCTTTCTTT. Protein product: CASSSIGQGATEAFF. The rearrangement uses TRBV5-1 and TRBJ1-1; 11 bases map to TRBD1. V shed 3 bases and J 4 bases; nucleotides not matched to a gene: 5. CDR3 length: 15 residues. The germline V gene encodes CDR1 SGHRS and CDR2 YFSETQ.

The chain couples TRBV7-6 to TRBJ2-1; 12 bases match TRBD2. The V and J ends lost 0 bases and 6 bases, in that order; junction bases with no gene match: 3. CDR1 and CDR2 (germline): SGHVS, FNYEAQ. The CDR3 runs 16 residues. CDR3 in amino acids: CASSLAASGRGNEQFF. In nucleotides, the CDR3 is TGTGCCAGCAGCTTAGCGGCTAGCGGGAGGGGCAATGAGCAGTTCTTC.

The chain uses TRBV2 and TRBJ1-1; possibly TRBD1 for D (6 bases). Germline V gives CDR1 SNHLY, CDR2 FYNNEI. The germline V and J ends were trimmed by 6 bases and 0 bases, with 14 bases remaining between them. The CDR3 loop spans 15 amino acids. The CDR3 region is CASSGGRQLNTEAFF. The CDR3 region has the DNA TGTGCCAGCAGCGGGGGGCGCCAGTTGAACACTGAAGCTTTCTTT.

This rearrangement joins TRBV18 to TRBJ1-3; D is possibly TRBD1 (6 bases). Germline lookup yields CDR1 KGHSH and CDR2 LQKENI. V dropped 3 bases and J dropped 4 bases, with 19 bases sitting between them. The CDR3 is 17 amino acids. As DNA, the CDR3 is TGTGCCAGCTCACCGGCGCCCTGGCAGGGGACGGGAAACACCATATATTTT. Its protein product is CASSPAPWQGTGNTIYF.

This clone was seen once. The gene calls are TRBV27 and TRBJ2-7; the D gene is possibly TRBD1 (5 bases). The V end lost 5 bases, the J end lost 6 bases, and 11 bases lay between the germline ends. Germline V lookup: CDR1 MNHEY, CDR2 SMNVEV (reference sequence). This CDR3 spans 12 amino acids. CDR3 protein: CASSPGQGEQYF. The CDR3 DNA follows: TGTGCCAGCAGTCCGGGCCAGGGCGAGCAGTACTTC.

This sequence joins TRBV6-5 and TRBJ2-1, with 10 bases fitting TRBD2. The CDR3 is 14 residues long. The germline CDR1 and CDR2 sequences are MNHEY and SVGAGI. V dropped 6 bases and J dropped 7; count of bases not matched to a gene: 6. The CDR3 protein is CASSLAGDRNEQFF. The DNA of the CDR3 is TGTGCCAGCAGCCTAGCGGGAGACAGGAATGAGCAGTTCTTC.

V and J are TRBV6-1 and TRBJ2-5, with TRBD1 identical over 7 bases. CDR3 length: 13 residues. CDR1 is MNHNS and CDR2 is SASEGT in the germline V gene. Trimming removed 4 bases from V and 4 bases from J; junction bases left unmatched: 3. CDR3 DNA: TGTGCCAGCAGTGGGCACAGGGGAGAGACCCAGTACTTC. Residues: CASSGHRGETQYF.

The chain employs TRBV29-1 and TRBJ1-1; tentative D call: TRBD1 (6 bases). Per germline, CDR1 SQVTM and CDR2 ANQGSEA. CDR3 length equals 15 residues. Trimming removed 2 bases from V and 4 bases from J, with 17 bases in between. The CDR3 DNA is TGCAGCGTTGAAAAGGGGGGGACAACTGGCACTGAAGCTTTCTTT. Amino acids: CSVEKGGTTGTEAFF.